This T cell receptor (beta chain) was captured in a study of control samples from healthy donors and cancer patients. The V gene lost 3 bases and the J gene lost 5 bases, with 14 bases spanning the gap. Germline loops: CDR1 MNHEY, CDR2 SMNVEV (reference sequence). This CDR3 spans 15 amino acids. The protocol was immunoSEQ multiplex PCR, while the TCRdb copy is restricted to in-frame clones and leaves out a portion. Found here are under 200,000 clones, around 96% of them singletons; the top ten hold over 6.5%. Specimen: blood. The receptor comes from a woman between 40 and 55 years old in good health. The rearrangement joins TRBV27 to TRBJ2-1; D is unresolved. As DNA, the CDR3 is TGTGCCAGCAGTTTGTCACAGAACCGCCACAATGAGCAGTTCTTC. Translating it yields CASSLSQNRHNEQFF.